The entry below describes one TCR beta chain. Its antigen is currently not known. Base qualities are missing; no much larger clone stands one base away. CD8 naive samples consisted of CD45RO-negative cells that were positively selected for CCR7, yielding a CD45RA+CCR7+ population without TemRA cells. Healthy HIV-negative adults with no recently reported acute infections or vaccinations were included as donors. Only Caucasian adults living in Nashville, Tennessee, USA were represented among the donors. Blood was obtained by leukapheresis, after which PBMCs were separated by Ficoll-Histopaque density gradient centrifugation and cryopreserved in liquid nitrogen vapor phase. Purity and quantity of every magnetically sorted T cell population were checked by analytical flow cytometry. Genomic DNA was isolated from each sorted fraction and quantified by UV absorbance on a Nanodrop 2000c. The data were obtained in a study of shared clonotypes between healthy human individuals (dated by TCRdb to 2018 to 2021). At the level of the whole study: The cohort comprised two women and a few men aged 18 to 49 years. For each donor, CD4 naive and CD4 memory were each run on three plates, CD8 naive on two plates, and CD8 memory on one plate. The study deeply sequenced blood TCR repertoires of five healthy adults to estimate repertoire size and the extent of clonotype sharing between individuals. Different laboratories and diverse techniques were used to prepare libraries and sequence TCR repertoires, to increase sequencing depth and limit assay-specific biases. Leukapheresis yielded between about 0.85 and 10 billion PBMCs per donor.

General conclusions and limits of the study: Sampling was restricted to blood, and TCR repertoires in tissue are likely to differ from TCR repertoires in blood. Sharing across several donors was observed for roughly 5% of naive CD4, 3% to 3.5% of naive CD8, 2% to 2.5% of memory CD4, and around 0.4% of memory CD8 clonotypes. Clonotypes shared by all four sorted-subset donors showed higher generation probabilities than non-shared clonotypes. The genetic and exposure-history diversity represented was limited by the small number of donors. Even with the large sequencing depth, rarefaction of the sorted-subset datasets indicated that sequencing was incomplete. Pairwise subsampling indicated that sequencing depth was expected to affect the degree of clonotype sharing among donors. Larger estimated clonotype richness was generally found for naive subsets than for memory subsets.

Using the deep immunoSEQ assay, multiplex PCR amplified TCR CDR3 regions from genomic DNA. Extracted genomic DNA from each cell subset was spread evenly across all wells of several immunoSEQ 96-well plates, with each plate serving as a replicate. Each replicate PCR for sorted subsets received around 210 ng genomic DNA, equal to roughly 33,000 T cell genomes. Purified libraries were quantified with a Qubit 3.0 fluorometer, sized on a Bioanalyzer 2100, and re-quantified with the KAPA Library Quantification kit. Each immunoSEQ 96-well plate was sequenced on its own single-read 150-cycle Illumina NextSeq 550 flow cell. In the source study's methods: Because the immunoSEQ output held only junctional sequences and lacked quality scores, the filtering could not match the filtering applied to full-length reads. Sequences were annotated with PyIR, a Python wrapper for IgBLAST v1.9, using IMGT germline references to assign V/J genes and CDR3. Reads with weak V/J assignments (E-value above 1e-6), missing CDR3, stop codons, out-of-frame junctions, or ambiguous translated residues were removed. V3J clonotypes were defined as sequences sharing an identical inferred V gene, J gene, and CDR3 amino acid sequence. Percentage overlap between repertoires was computed as shared unique clonotypes divided by the size of the smaller repertoire. RTK rarefaction, the Chao1 estimator, and Recon v2.1 estimates of unobserved clonotypes were used to assess repertoire richness. Generation probabilities for all TCRbeta clonotypes obtained by the gDNA method from several donors were computed using OLGA. TCRdb mirrors the immuneACCESS table, restricted to in-frame sequences. Some clones are absent from its copies; in checked studies, under half trace to an unresolved V gene, and the reason for the others is unknown. That table furnishes V, J and clone size, whereas the DNA furnished D and trimming. Present in this sample are roughly 2 million clones, about 95% of which were seen just once. The ten largest make up about 1.1% of the sample.

The sequence derives from a man aged 18 to 29 in good health. Sequenced: naive CD8+ T cells sorted from blood. The label giving this sample's cell subset or site can be read as: CD45RA+CCR7+.

CDR3 region: CASSTSGSRNEQFF. The nucleotide sequence is TGTGCCAGCAGCACCAGCGGGAGCCGGAATGAGCAGTTCTTC. The V gene is TRBV7-9 and the J gene is TRBJ2-1, and TRBD2 aligns with 8 junction nucleotides. There are 14 amino acids in the CDR3, from cysteine to phenylalanine inclusive. CDR3 DNA only is kept here, 42 bases in frame from base 1. CDR1 SEHNR and CDR2 FQNEAQ were looked up in the germline V gene (reference sequence). From V the trimming removes 5 bases and from J it removes 7 bases, while the gene matches leave 7 bases of the junction unaccounted for.